These 16 T cell receptor beta chains share one sample of origin, sequenced in a study of radiotherapy plus CTLA-4 blockade in lung cancer. Sequencing was performed with immunoSEQ multiplex PCR; in TCRdb, only in-frame clones are kept and a portion is missing. This sample has 70,000 to 100,000 clones, with more than 75% found just once. The sequencing here drew on peripheral blood, taken from a patient treated with radiotherapy plus ipilimumab. Receptors originate from a human donor with non-small cell lung cancer who had a partial response to radiotherapy plus ipilimumab.

The chain couples TRBV28 to TRBJ2-3, with TRBD2 matching over 12 bases. The ends lost 6 bases at V and 3 bases at J; junction bases unmatched: 16. CDR1 is MDHEN, CDR2 SYDVKM, per germline. The CDR3 loop spans 19 amino acids. As DNA, the CDR3 is TGTGCCAGCAGCCTTCCCCTAGCGGGAGGGCCTGTTGGAACAGATACGCAGTATTTT. Translation: CASSLPLAGGPVGTDTQYF.

The chain has TRBV11-2 and TRBJ1-1; 8 bases match TRBD1. V trimming: 1 base; J trimming: 1 base; junction bases outside the gene matches: 11. Looked up from germline, CDR1 is SGHAT and CDR2 is FQNNGV. The CDR3 contains 18 residues. CDR3 region: CASSLVAKTTGANTEAFF. The CDR3 DNA is TGTGCCAGCAGCTTAGTAGCAAAAACGACAGGGGCGAACACTGAAGCTTTCTTT. Full variable domain (remainder filled in from reference TRBV11-2 and TRBJ1-1): EAGVAQSPRYKIIEKRQSVAFWCNPISGHATLYWYQQILGQGPKLLIQFQNNGVVDDSQLPKDRFSAERLKGVDSTLKIQPAKLEDSAVYLCASSLVAKTTGANTEAFFGQGTRLTVV.

The rearrangement links TRBV11-2 to TRBJ1-5; no clear D gene. V lost 1 base, J lost 0 bases, and 4 bases lay in between. Germline CDR1 reads SGHAT; CDR2 reads FQNNGV. This CDR3 is built from 14 residues. CDR3 in DNA: TGTGCCAGCAGCTTAGGCGGTAGCAATCAGCCCCAGCATTTT. Translated, it gives CASSLGGSNQPQHF.

The chain employs TRBV15 and TRBJ1-3; D unclear. The V gene lost 1 base and the J gene lost 0 bases, with 7 bases spanning the gap. This CDR3 is 15 amino acids long. CDR1 and CDR2 (germline): LNHNV, YYDKDF (reference sequence). CDR3 loop: CATSRARLSGNTIYF. DNA of the CDR3: TGTGCCACCAGCAGAGCCCGACTCTCTGGAAACACCATATATTTT. The whole variable domain, remainder taken from reference TRBV15 and TRBJ1-3, is DAMVIQNPRYQVTQFGKPVTLSCSQTLNHNVMYWYQQKSSQAPKLLFHYYDKDFNNEADTPDNFQSRRPNTSFCFLDIRSPGLGDTAMYLCATSRARLSGNTIYFGEGSWLTVV.

The V call is TRBV27, the J call TRBJ2-1; tentatively, D is TRBD1 (6 bases). V lost 6 bases and J lost 0, with 21 bases in between. This CDR3 region has 18 residues. The germline gives CDR1 MNHEY, CDR2 SMNVEV (reference sequence). The CDR3 loop is CASRGARLREPSYNEQFF. CDR3 in DNA: TGTGCCAGCAGGGGGGCGCGTCTAAGGGAACCCTCCTACAATGAGCAGTTCTTC.

CDR3 protein: CASSPSTTNEKLFF. The DNA of the CDR3 is TGTGCCAGCAGCCCAAGCACAACTAATGAAAAACTGTTTTTT. The chain is built from TRBV5-8 and TRBJ1-4; D unclear. The germline V and J ends were trimmed by 4 bases and 0 bases, with 7 bases remaining between them. The V gene's germline CDR1 is SGHTS and CDR2 YDEGEE. CDR3 size: 14 residues.

V gene TRBV19 combines with J gene TRBJ1-5, with 7 bases identical to TRBD1. The CDR3 covers 15 residues. Germline values: CDR1 LNHDA, CDR2 SQIVND (reference sequence). V was clipped by 5 bases and J by 0 bases; unmatched bases: 4. CDR3 bases: TGTGCCAGTAGTCGGGACAGCCATAGCAATCAGCCCCAGCATTTT. This codes for CASSRDSHSNQPQHF.

In this sample, this clone turned up a few times. The CDR3 loop reads CASSRRVVDTQYF. CDR3 nucleotide sequence: TGTGCCAGCAGCCGCCGGGTCGTGGATACGCAGTATTTT. The chain uses TRBV4-2 and TRBJ2-3; no definite D call. With 4 bases removed from V and 6 bases from J, the gap between germline ends came to 11 bases. The CDR3 runs to 13 residues. Germline V CDR1 and CDR2: LGHNA, YNFKEQ.

This rearrangement joins TRBV5-4 to TRBJ2-1, with a tentative D call TRBD2 (5 bases). V was cut by 0 bases and J by 9 bases, with 16 bases left in between. The CDR3 extends over 15 amino acids. The germline gives CDR1 SGHNT, CDR2 YYREEE (reference sequence). Written as DNA, the CDR3 is TGTGCCAGCAGCTTGGACGTCGGGAAGGGTACTGAGCAGTTCTTC. Its translation is CASSLDVGKGTEQFF.

This clone has only one observation. The chain uses TRBV28 and TRBJ1-2, with 10 nucleotides matching TRBD1. Germline V CDR1 and CDR2: MDHEN, SYDVKM. The CDR3 sequence is 14 residues long. V lost 8 bases to trimming and J lost 7 bases; unmatched junction nucleotides: 10. The CDR3, as DNA: TGTGCCAGCTCTCTTACCGGGACAGGGGCTGGCTACACCTTC. It encodes CASSLTGTGAGYTF.

This chain connects TRBV14 to TRBJ1-4; D remains ambiguous. Trimming removed 2 bases from V and 5 bases from J, with 12 bases in between. Germline V CDR1 and CDR2: SGHDN, FVKESK. The CDR3 length is 15 residues. CDR3 in amino acids: CASSQQNLRNEKLFF. In DNA form, the CDR3 reads TGTGCCAGCAGCCAACAGAACCTCCGAAATGAAAAACTGTTTTTT. The whole variable domain, remainder taken from reference TRBV14 and TRBJ1-4, is EAGVTQFPSHSVIEKGQTVTLRCDPISGHDNLYWYRRVMGKEIKFLLHFVKESKQDESGMPNNRFLAERTGGTYSTLKVQPAELEDSGVYFCASSQQNLRNEKLFFGSGTQLSVL.

The rearrangement uses TRBV5-6 and TRBJ1-5; D may be TRBD1 (6 bases). The CDR3 runs to 15 residues. Germline loops: CDR1 SGHDT, CDR2 YYEEEE. Between the trimmed V and J ends, which lost 5 bases and 0 bases, there was a span of 12 bases. This CDR3 reads CASRRYRASNQPQHF. The DNA for the CDR3 is TGTGCCAGCAGGAGGTACAGGGCTAGCAATCAGCCCCAGCATTTT. The full variable domain, with the rest looked up from reference TRBV5-6 and TRBJ1-5, is DAGVTQSPTHLIKTRGQQVTLRCSPKSGHDTVSWYQQALGQGPQFIFQYYEEEERQRGNFPDRFSGHQFPNYSSELNVNALLLGDSALYLCASRRYRASNQPQHFGDGTRLSIL.

The V call is TRBV10-3, the J call TRBJ1-2; perhaps TRBD1 as D (5 bases). The CDR3 consists of 14 residues. V gave up 2 bases and J gave up 0 bases, with 7 bases separating them. Germline CDR1 reads ENHRY; CDR2 reads SYGVKD. The CDR3 nucleotides are TGTGCCATCAGTGAGGGGGCGGCTAACTATGGCTACACCTTC. Translated, it gives CAISEGAANYGYTF.

CDR3 residues: CASSPLGDTQYF. Here the CDR3 DNA reads TGTGCCAGCAGTCCCCTCGGGGATACGCAGTATTTT. The rearrangement joins TRBV6-1 to TRBJ2-3; no clear D gene. The CDR3 extends over 12 amino acids. The V gene's germline CDR1 is MNHNS and CDR2 SASEGT. The germline V and J ends were trimmed by 5 bases and 6 bases, with 9 bases remaining between them.

J is TRBJ2-5 and V is TRBV19, with 8 positions matching TRBD1. The V gene end was trimmed by 5 bases and the J gene end by 7 bases; junction bases not matched to a gene: 12. This CDR3 contains 15 residues. Per the germline V gene, CDR1 is LNHDA and CDR2 is SQIVND (reference sequence). The CDR3 DNA is TGTGCCAGTAGTGCGACAGGGGTCAACAAGAGGACCCAGTACTTC. Encoded protein: CASSATGVNKRTQYF.

This clone has only one observation. As DNA, the CDR3 is TGTGCCAGCAGTTTAAGTGGGGGGTACAATGAGCAGTTCTTC. Protein: CASSLSGGYNEQFF. The chain couples TRBV28 to TRBJ2-1, with a tentative D call TRBD2 (6 bases). Per germline, CDR1 MDHEN and CDR2 SYDVKM. V was clipped by 2 bases and J by 4 bases, with 9 bases between them. This CDR3 has 14 amino acids. The full variable domain, rest sourced from reference TRBV28 and TRBJ2-1, is DVKVTQSSRYLVKRTGEKVFLECVQDMDHENMFWYRQDPGLGLRLIYFSYDVKMKEKGDIPEGYSVSREKKERFSLILESASTNQTSMYLCASSLSGGYNEQFFGPGTRLTVL.